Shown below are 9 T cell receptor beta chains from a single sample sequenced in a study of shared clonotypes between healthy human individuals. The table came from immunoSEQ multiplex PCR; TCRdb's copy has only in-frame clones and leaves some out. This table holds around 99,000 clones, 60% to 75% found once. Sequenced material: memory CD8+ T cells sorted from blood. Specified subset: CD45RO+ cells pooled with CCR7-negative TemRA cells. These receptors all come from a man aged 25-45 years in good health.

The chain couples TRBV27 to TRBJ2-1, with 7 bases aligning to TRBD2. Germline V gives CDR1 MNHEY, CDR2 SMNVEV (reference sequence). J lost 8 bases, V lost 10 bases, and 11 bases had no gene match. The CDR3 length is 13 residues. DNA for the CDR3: TGTGCCACCCGAAGGCGGGAGTGGCATGAGCAGTTCTTC. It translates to CATRRREWHEQFF.

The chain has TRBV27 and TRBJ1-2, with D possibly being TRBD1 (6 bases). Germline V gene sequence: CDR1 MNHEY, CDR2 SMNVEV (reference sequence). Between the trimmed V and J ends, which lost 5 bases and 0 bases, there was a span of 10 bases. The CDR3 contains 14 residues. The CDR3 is CASSIQGANYGYTF. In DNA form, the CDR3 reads TGTGCCAGCAGTATACAGGGAGCTAACTATGGCTACACCTTC.

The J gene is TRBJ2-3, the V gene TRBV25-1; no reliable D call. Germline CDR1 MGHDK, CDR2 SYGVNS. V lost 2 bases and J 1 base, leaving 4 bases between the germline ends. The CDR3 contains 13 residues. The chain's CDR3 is CASSEGGTDTQYF. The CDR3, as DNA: TGTGCCAGCAGTGAAGGGGGCACAGATACGCAGTATTTT.

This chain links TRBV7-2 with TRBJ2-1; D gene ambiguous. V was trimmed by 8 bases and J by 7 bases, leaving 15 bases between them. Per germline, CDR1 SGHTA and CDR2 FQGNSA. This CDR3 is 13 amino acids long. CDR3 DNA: TGTGCCAGCTCCCGAAGAGCCTCGAATGAGCAGTTCTTC. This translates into CASSRRASNEQFF.

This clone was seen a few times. CDR3: CASSIAVIRDTSAYEQYF. The CDR3 DNA reads as TGTGCCAGTAGTATAGCCGTTATTCGGGACACCTCAGCCTACGAGCAGTACTTC. The chain links TRBV19 to TRBJ2-7, with D possibly TRBD1 on 6 matching bases. The CDR3 consists of 18 residues. Trimming cost V 1 base and J 2 bases, with 21 bases left between them. CDR1 and CDR2 (germline): LNHDA, SQIVND (reference sequence). Looking up the rest from reference TRBV19 and TRBJ2-7 gives the full variable domain: DGGITQSPKYLFRKEGQNVTLSCEQNLNHDAMYWYRQDPGQGLRLIYYSQIVNDFQKGDIAEGYSVSREKKESFPLTVTSAQKNPTAFYLCASSIAVIRDTSAYEQYFGPGTRLTVT.

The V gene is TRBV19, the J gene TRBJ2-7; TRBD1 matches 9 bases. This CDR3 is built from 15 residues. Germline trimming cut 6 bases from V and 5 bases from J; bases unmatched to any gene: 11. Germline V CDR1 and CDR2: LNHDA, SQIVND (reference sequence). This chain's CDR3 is CASSLQGAAFNEQYF. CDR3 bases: TGTGCCAGTAGCCTACAGGGGGCTGCCTTCAACGAGCAGTACTTC.

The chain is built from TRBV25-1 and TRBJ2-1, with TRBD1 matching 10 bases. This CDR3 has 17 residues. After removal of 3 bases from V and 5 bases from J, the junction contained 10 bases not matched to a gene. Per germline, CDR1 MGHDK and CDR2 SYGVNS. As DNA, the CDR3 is TGTGCCAGCAGTGACGCGGGACAGGGGTTGATGAACAATGAGCAGTTCTTC. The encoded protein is CASSDAGQGLMNNEQFF.

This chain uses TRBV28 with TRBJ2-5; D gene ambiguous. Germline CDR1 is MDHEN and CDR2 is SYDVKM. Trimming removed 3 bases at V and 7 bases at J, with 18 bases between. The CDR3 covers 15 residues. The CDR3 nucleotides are TGTGCCAGCAGTTTCCGGAGACTGAGTCTGGGGACCCAGTACTTC. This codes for CASSFRRLSLGTQYF.

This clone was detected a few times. The CDR3 DNA sequence: TGCAGCGTTGACCGGGGATTGAACACTGAAGCTTTCTTT. Translated: CSVDRGLNTEAFF. This rearrangement joins TRBV29-1 to TRBJ1-1; D gene ambiguous. Germline V CDR1 and CDR2: SQVTM, ANQGSEA. This CDR3 has 13 amino acids. V was cut by 3 bases and J by 0 bases, with 8 bases left in between.